Included here is one TCR beta chain sequence, with context. Its cognate antigen is unknown. These data belong to a study of cytomegalovirus exposure and HLA in healthy donors. Study conclusions and caveats: Later analysis demonstrated an association between a missense DCLRE1C variant and TCR beta V- and J-gene trimming. Specificity for CMV antigens was confirmed in vitro for a few of the CMV-associated chains.

Per germline, CDR1 SNHLY and CDR2 FYNNEI. The CDR3 covers 19 residues. PCR employed 60 Vbeta and 13 Jbeta primers. Only in-frame clones appear in the TCRdb table, and some are missing; sequencing was by immunoSEQ multiplex PCR. The sample has under 200,000 clones, roughly three quarters seen once. Unrecorded immune exposures were likely, despite nominal health at sampling. The receptor's source is a woman aged 50 to 60 in good health and CMV-seronegative. V usage is TRBV2 and J usage is TRBJ2-5; 9 nucleotides align to TRBD1. The last part of the DNA fits TRBJ2-7 better; the J call may be wrong. The sequenced material came from PBMCs. CDR3 in DNA: TGTGCCAGCAGTGGACCCCCGGGACAGGGCCATCCCCGGGACTACGAGCAGTACTTC. It translates to CASSGPPGQGHPRDYEQYF.